The 18 T cell receptor beta chains in this list originate from one sample, sequenced in a study of T cells in Graves' hyperthyroidism and ophthalmopathy. From RNA transcripts, TCR beta CDR3 regions were amplified. The HTBI primer set was used in a first-round RT-PCR of the TCR CDR3. TCRdb itself ran the multiplex PCR reads through MiXCR, one entry per CDR3 protein. The profile covers over 350,000 distinct CDR3 sequences, with 14% to 15% appearing a single time and roughly 13% taken by the ten largest. Sequencing input: blood. The origin of the receptors is a man aged 18-30 years with Graves' ophthalmopathy.

This clonotype showed up just a few times. This chain joins TRBV13 and TRBJ2-7, with a tentative D call TRBD2 (5 bases). V shed 5 bases and J shed 2 bases, with 13 bases lying between them. CDR3 length: 14 amino acids. Germline CDR1 and CDR2: PRHDT and FYEKMQ (reference sequence). CDR3 sequence: CASSPPTRAYEQYF. The CDR3 region has the DNA TGTGCCAGCAGCCCCCCAACTAGAGCCTACGAGCAGTACTTC.

This clonotype was found a few times. A much larger clone differs from this one at a single base, so this may be a read error. The chain carries TRBV2 and TRBJ2-1, with TRBD2 matching 10 bases. V lost 4 bases and J lost 4; bases outside the gene matches: 7. The CDR3 sequence is 16 residues long. CDR1 SNHLY and CDR2 FYNNEI come from the germline V gene. The CDR3 reads CASSAQRGGQYNEQFF. CDR3 bases: TGTGCCAGCAGTGCCCAGCGGGGGGGCCAGTACAATGAGCAGTTCTTC.

This clonotype was seen a handful of times. The chain employs TRBV6-1 and TRBJ1-5; 8 positions match TRBD1. This CDR3 region has 15 residues. The germline V gene encodes CDR1 MNHNS and CDR2 SASEGT. Trimming cost V 7 bases and J 3 bases; bases outside gene matches: 8. Here the CDR3 reads CASTGQGNYNQPQHF. CDR3 DNA: TGTGCCAGCACCGGACAGGGTAATTACAATCAGCCCCAGCATTTT.

The chain has TRBV30 and TRBJ1-2; a possible D gene is TRBD1 (6 bases). Germline V gene data show CDR1 as GTSNPN and CDR2 as SVGIG (reference sequence). This CDR3 is built from 17 residues. The V end was cut by 0 bases, the J end by 3 bases, with 20 bases between. CDR3 nucleotides: TGTGCCTGGAGTGTACGGACAGCCAGGGGATGGCACTATGGCTACACCTTC. It translates to CAWSVRTARGWHYGYTF.

The table lists this clonotype with many counts. The chain employs TRBV14 and TRBJ2-1, with a weak D call TRBD2 (5 bases). V lost 1 base and J 4 bases, leaving 14 bases between the germline ends. The CDR3 has 16 residues. The germline CDR1 and CDR2 sequences are SGHDN and FVKESK. CDR3 nucleotide sequence: TGTGCCAGCAGCCAAGGCTTCAGCGGAGGTTACAATGAGCAGTTCTTC. It codes for CASSQGFSGGYNEQFF.

A remark on this clonotype: A much larger clone lies one base from this, so it may be a read error. The rearrangement links TRBV11-2 to TRBJ2-7; TRBD2 aligns across 9 bases. Trimming took 2 bases from V and 7 from J; bases not matched to a gene: 12. There are 16 residues in the CDR3. Germline values: CDR1 SGHAT, CDR2 FQNNGV. CDR3 sequence (DNA): TGTGCCAGCAGCTTACGGACTAGCGAGGCATCGTTTGAGCAGTACTTC. As protein: CASSLRTSEASFEQYF.

The CDR3 coding sequence is TGCAGTGCTCCTTACACCACAGGGAATTTGGGCTACACCTTC. Translating it yields CSAPYTTGNLGYTF. The J gene is TRBJ1-2, the V gene TRBV20-1; a possible D gene is TRBD1 (6 bases). The CDR3 covers 14 residues. V lost 5 bases, J lost 8 bases, and 21 bases lay in between. In germline, CDR1 is DFQATT, CDR2 SNEGSKA (reference sequence).

The CDR3 nucleotides read TGTGCCAGCAGGCACGGGACAGGGGATGGCTACACCTTC. Translated, it gives CASRHGTGDGYTF. The chain recombines TRBV12-3 or TRBV12-4 with TRBJ1-2; the match to TRBD1 covers 10 bases. V gave up 6 bases and J gave up 6 bases; unmatched junction bases: 4. The CDR3 consists of 13 residues.

This clonotype was found a few times. The chain joins TRBV5-1 to TRBJ1-3; D gene ambiguous. Germline loops: CDR1 SGHRS, CDR2 YFSETQ. The germline V and J ends were trimmed by 2 bases and 4 bases, with 13 bases remaining between them. This CDR3 is built from 15 residues. The CDR3 reads CASSFNTGSGNTIYF. CDR3 DNA: TGCGCCAGCAGCTTCAACACGGGAAGCGGAAACACCATATATTTT.

This rearrangement joins TRBV6-2 or TRBV6-3 to TRBJ2-3; D is tentatively TRBD1 or TRBD2 (6 bases each). Germline loops: CDR1 MNHEY, CDR2 SVGEGT. Trimming cost V 8 bases and J 5 bases, with 20 bases left between them. CDR3 length: 15 residues. The CDR3, as DNA: TGTGCCAGCTCGGGGGCATCGCATTTGGGAGATACGCAGTATTTT. This sequence encodes CASSGASHLGDTQYF.

This clonotype showed up many times. The rearrangement uses TRBV2 and TRBJ1-5; TRBD1 might be the D (6 bases). The CDR3 length is 14 residues. Trimming left V 5 bases short and J 4 bases short, with 12 bases between. The germline V gene has CDR1 SNHLY and CDR2 FYNNEI. The CDR3 DNA reads TGTGCCAGCAGTTGGGACAACCTGAATCAGCCCCAGCATTTT. Protein product: CASSWDNLNQPQHF.

This clonotype has at least ten counts. The rearrangement joins TRBV27 to TRBJ1-1, with 9 bases fitting TRBD1. Germline trimming cut 6 bases from V and 1 base from J; bases unmatched to any gene: 0. This CDR3 comprises 13 residues. Germline V gene lookup returns CDR1 MNHEY and CDR2 SMNVEV (reference sequence). This CDR3 is CASRGQGNTEAFF. CDR3 DNA: TGTGCCAGCAGGGGACAGGGGAACACTGAAGCTTTCTTT.

This clonotype has at least ten counts. CDR3 region: CASSSETMNTEAFF. In DNA form, the CDR3 reads TGTGCCAGCAGCTCAGAGACCATGAACACTGAAGCTTTCTTT. V gene TRBV11-2 combines with J gene TRBJ1-1; no firm D call. V was pared by 4 bases and J by 0 bases, with 9 bases between. The V gene's germline CDR1 is SGHAT and CDR2 FQNNGV. This CDR3 comprises 14 residues.

This clonotype was counted at least ten times. V usage is TRBV3-1 and J usage is TRBJ2-3, with D unresolved. V was pared by 0 bases and J by 5 bases, with 6 bases between. Germline V lookup: CDR1 LGHDT, CDR2 YNNKEL (reference sequence). The CDR3 has 13 residues. This CDR3 reads CASSQEGKDTQYF. The DNA of the CDR3 is TGTGCCAGCAGCCAAGAAGGGAAAGATACGCAGTATTTT.

This clonotype has only a few counts. J is TRBJ2-5 and V is TRBV12-3 or TRBV12-4; TRBD1 matches 9 bases. This CDR3 region has 17 residues. Losses at the gene ends were 8 bases for V and 1 base for J; bases not matched to a gene: 14. CDR3 DNA: TGTGCCAGCTCAGGTGGGACAGGGCATTCATCCCAAGAGACCCAGTACTTC. The encoded protein is CASSGGTGHSSQETQYF.

V gene TRBV27 combines with J gene TRBJ1-5; possibly TRBD1 for D (5 bases). V shed 7 bases and J shed 0 bases, with 16 bases lying between them. Germline V gene sequence: CDR1 MNHEY, CDR2 SMNVEV (reference sequence). The CDR3 has 16 amino acids. This CDR3 is CASTWGGVGSNQPQHF. CDR3 in DNA: TGTGCCAGCACCTGGGGGGGGGTGGGTAGCAATCAGCCCCAGCATTTT.

This clonotype came up many times. The CDR3 DNA is TGTGCCAGCAGCTTAACGGGGCAGGGGACAGATACGCAGTATTTT. Encoded protein: CASSLTGQGTDTQYF. This chain joins TRBV11-3 and TRBJ2-3; tentatively, D is TRBD1 (6 bases). The V end lost 2 bases, the J end lost 3 bases, and 12 bases lay between the germline ends. The CDR3 totals 15 residues. Germline V gives CDR1 SGHNT, CDR2 YENEEA.

This clonotype showed up many times. This chain joins TRBV5-1 and TRBJ2-7, with D possibly TRBD1 on 5 matching bases. The V end lost 7 bases, the J end lost 0 bases, and 11 bases lay between the germline ends. The CDR3 runs 13 residues. The V gene's germline CDR1 is SGHRS and CDR2 YFSETQ. This chain's CDR3 is CASGAGSSYEQYF. In DNA, the CDR3 is TGCGCCAGCGGGGCCGGGTCCTCCTACGAGCAGTACTTC. Filled out from reference TRBV5-1 and TRBJ2-7, the complete variable domain reads KAGVTQTPRYLIKTRGQQVTLSCSPISGHRSVSWYQQTPGQGLQFLFEYFSETQRNKGNFPGRFSGRQFSNSRSEMNVSTLELGDSALYLCASGAGSSYEQYFGPGTRLTVT.